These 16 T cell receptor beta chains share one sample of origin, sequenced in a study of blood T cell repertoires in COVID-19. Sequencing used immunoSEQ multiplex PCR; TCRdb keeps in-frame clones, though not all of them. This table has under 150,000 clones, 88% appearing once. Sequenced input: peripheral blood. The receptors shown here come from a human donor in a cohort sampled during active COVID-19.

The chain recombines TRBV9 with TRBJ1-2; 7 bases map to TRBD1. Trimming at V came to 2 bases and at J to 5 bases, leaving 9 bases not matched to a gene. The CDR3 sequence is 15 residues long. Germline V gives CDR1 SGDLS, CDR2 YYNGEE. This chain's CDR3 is CASSVPDRLRYGYTF. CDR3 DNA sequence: TGTGCCAGCAGCGTCCCGGACAGGCTCCGTTATGGCTACACCTTC.

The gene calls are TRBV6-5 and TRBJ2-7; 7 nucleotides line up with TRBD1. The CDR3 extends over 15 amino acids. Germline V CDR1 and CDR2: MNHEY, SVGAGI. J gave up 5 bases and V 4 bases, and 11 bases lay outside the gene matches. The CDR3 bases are TGTGCCAGCAGTTCTACAGGGGCCTTCGGGGACGAGCAGTACTTC. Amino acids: CASSSTGAFGDEQYF.

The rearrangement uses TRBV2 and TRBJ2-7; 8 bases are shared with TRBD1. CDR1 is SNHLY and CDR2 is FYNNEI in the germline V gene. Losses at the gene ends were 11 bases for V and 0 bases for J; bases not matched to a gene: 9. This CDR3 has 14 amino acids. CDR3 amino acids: CARQTGASSYEQYF. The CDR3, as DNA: TGTGCCCGACAGACAGGGGCGTCCTCCTACGAGCAGTACTTC.

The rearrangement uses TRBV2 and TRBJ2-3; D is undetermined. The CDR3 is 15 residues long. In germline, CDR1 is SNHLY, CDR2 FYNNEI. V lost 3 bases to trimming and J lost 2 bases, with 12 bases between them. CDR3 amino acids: CASSDEQIFTDTQYF. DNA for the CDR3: TGTGCCAGCAGTGACGAACAGATCTTCACAGATACGCAGTATTTT. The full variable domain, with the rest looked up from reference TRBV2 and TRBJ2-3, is EPEVTQTPSHQVTQMGQEVILRCVPISNHLYFYWYRQILGQKVEFLVSFYNNEISEKSEIFDDQFSVERPDGSNFTLKIRSTKLEDSAMYFCASSDEQIFTDTQYFGPGTRLTVL.

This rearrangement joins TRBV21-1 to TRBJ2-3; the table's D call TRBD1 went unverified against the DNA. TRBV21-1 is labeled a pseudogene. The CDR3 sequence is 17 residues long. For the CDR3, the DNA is TGTGCCAGCAGCAAAAGAGTGCAGGGGAGAGTCCCAGATACGCAGTATTTT. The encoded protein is CASSKRVQGRVPDTQYF.

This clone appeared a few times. CDR3 amino acids: CASGLSGGNYEQYF. The CDR3 DNA reads as TGTGCCAGCGGGTTGAGCGGGGGGAACTACGAGCAGTACTTC. The genes are TRBV27 and TRBJ2-7; 9 nucleotides agree with TRBD2. Per the germline V gene, CDR1 is MNHEY and CDR2 is SMNVEV (reference sequence). V dropped 8 bases and J dropped 3; count of bases not matched to a gene: 8. The CDR3 covers 14 residues.

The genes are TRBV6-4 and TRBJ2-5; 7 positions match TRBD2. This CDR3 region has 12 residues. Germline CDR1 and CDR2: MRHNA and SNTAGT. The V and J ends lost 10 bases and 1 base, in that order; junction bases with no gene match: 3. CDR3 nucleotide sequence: TGTGCCACCCCGGGGGGCCAAGAGACCCAGTACTTC. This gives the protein CATPGGQETQYF.

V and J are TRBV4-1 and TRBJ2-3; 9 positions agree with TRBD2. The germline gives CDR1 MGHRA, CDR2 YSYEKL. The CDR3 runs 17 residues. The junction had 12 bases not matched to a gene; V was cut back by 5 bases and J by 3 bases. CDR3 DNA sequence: TGCGCCAGCAGCTCGTACTTGCGGGGGGGCTGGACAGATACGCAGTATTTT. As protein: CASSSYLRGGWTDTQYF.

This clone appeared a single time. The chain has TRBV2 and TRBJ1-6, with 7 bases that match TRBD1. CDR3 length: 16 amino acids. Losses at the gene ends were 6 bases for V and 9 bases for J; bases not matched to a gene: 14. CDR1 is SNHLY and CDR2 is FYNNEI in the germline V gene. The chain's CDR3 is CASRPDSGRGSSPLHF. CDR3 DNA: TGTGCCAGCAGGCCTGATTCGGGCAGGGGGTCTTCACCCCTCCACTTT.

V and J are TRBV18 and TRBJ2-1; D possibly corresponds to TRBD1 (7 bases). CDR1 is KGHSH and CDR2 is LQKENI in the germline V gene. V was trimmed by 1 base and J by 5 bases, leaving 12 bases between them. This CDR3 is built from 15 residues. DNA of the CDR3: TGTGCCAGCTCACCACGCGGGACAGCGAACAATGAGCAGTTCTTC. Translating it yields CASSPRGTANNEQFF.

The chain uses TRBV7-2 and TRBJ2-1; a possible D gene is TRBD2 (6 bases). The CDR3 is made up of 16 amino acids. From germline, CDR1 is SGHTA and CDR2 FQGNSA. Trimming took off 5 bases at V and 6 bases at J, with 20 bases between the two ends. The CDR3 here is CASSPPGLQGRNEQFF. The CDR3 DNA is TGTGCCAGCAGCCCTCCGGGACTCCAAGGGCGCAATGAGCAGTTCTTC.

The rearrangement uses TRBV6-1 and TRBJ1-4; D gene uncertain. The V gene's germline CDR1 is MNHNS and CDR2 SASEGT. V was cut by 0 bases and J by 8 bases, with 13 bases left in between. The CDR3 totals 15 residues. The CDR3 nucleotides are TGTGCCAGCAGTGAAGCGGGGTATACGGGAGAAAAACTGTTTTTT. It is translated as CASSEAGYTGEKLFF.

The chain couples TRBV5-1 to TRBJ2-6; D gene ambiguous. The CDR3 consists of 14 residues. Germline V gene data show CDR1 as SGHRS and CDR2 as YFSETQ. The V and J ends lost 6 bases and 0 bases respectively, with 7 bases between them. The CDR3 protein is CASKQTSGANVLTF. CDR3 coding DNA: TGCGCCAGCAAACAGACCTCTGGGGCCAACGTCCTGACTTTC.

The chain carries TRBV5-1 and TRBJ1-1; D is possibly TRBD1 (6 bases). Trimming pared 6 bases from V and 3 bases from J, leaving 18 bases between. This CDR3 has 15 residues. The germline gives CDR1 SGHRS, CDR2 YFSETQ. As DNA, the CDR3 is TGCGCCAGCACCCTGGATACAGGGACCTACACTGAAGCTTTCTTT. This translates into CASTLDTGTYTEAFF.

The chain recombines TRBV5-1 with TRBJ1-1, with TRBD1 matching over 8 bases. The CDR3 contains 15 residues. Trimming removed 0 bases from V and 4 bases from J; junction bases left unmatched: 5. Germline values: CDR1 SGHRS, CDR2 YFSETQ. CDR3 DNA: TGCGCCAGCAGCTTGGGACAGGGGATGGGCACTGAAGCTTTCTTT. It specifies CASSLGQGMGTEAFF.

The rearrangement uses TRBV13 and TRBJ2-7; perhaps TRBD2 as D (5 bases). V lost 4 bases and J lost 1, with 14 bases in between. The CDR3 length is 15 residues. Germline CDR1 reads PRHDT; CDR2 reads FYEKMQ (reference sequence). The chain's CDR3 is CASSSRGLHSYEQYF. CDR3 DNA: TGTGCCAGCAGCTCTCGGGGTCTACATTCCTACGAGCAGTACTTC.